The TCR beta chain described here comes from a study of blood T cell repertoires in COVID-19. The overall study: COVID-19 samples collected from the United States, Italy and Spain covered acute and convalescent phases.

How the authors handled the data: Amplification of reference gene primers was used by the study to estimate nucleated cell counts. Libraries were prepared by immunoSEQ multiplex PCR; TCRdb keeps only in-frame clonotypes and omits some of them. V and J calls and clone size are as listed in that table; D and trimming were resolved from the DNA. The table has about 400,000 clones, around 92% seen once. Participant-reported clinical history was the basis for cohort assignment. Two negative PCRs, clearance, or symptom resolution characterized the recovered Cohort 3 donors. The CDR3 has 19 residues. Germline CDR1 SGHTA, CDR2 FQGNSA. Unmatched junction bases numbered 19, after V lost 1 base and J lost 5 bases.

Sequencing was carried out using PBMCs or T cells enriched from blood (not recorded which). This TCR was sampled from a woman younger than 45 who had recovered from COVID-19. The chain couples TRBV7-2 to TRBJ1-2, with TRBD1 matching over 7 bases. The CDR3 nucleotides read TGTGCCAGCAGCTTAGAGGGCCCAAAGTCGGACAGGTCTCCTTATGGCTACACCTTC. Its translation is CASSLEGPKSDRSPYGYTF.